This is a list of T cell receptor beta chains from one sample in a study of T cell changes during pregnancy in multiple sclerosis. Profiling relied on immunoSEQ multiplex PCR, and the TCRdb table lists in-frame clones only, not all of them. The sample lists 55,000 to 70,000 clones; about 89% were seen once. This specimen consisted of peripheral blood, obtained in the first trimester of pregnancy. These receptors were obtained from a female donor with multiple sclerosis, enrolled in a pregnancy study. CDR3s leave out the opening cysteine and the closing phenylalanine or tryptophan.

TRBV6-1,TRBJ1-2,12,ASSLSLQGGGYT
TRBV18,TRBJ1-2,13,ASSPPGTANYGYT
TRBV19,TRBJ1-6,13,ASSMPDRAGSPLH
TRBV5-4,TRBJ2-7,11,AGGGDRTYEQY
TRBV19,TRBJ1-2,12,ASSISTTGQGYT
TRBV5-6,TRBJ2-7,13,ASSRLAGGTYEQY
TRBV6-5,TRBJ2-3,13,ASSKRQGATDTQY
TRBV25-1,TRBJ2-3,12,ASSEFVPTDTQY
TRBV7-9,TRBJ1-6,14,ASSSRTGATFSPLH
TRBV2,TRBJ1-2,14,ASSVIRGSGNYGYT
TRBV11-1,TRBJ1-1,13,ASSYRQGLGTEAF
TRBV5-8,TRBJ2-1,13,ASNPGLAGVHEQF
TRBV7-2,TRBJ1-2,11,ASSLVQDYGYT
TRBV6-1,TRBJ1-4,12,ASTLGDRREKLF
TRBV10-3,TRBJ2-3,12,AISAAGPWDTQY
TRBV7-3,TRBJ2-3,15,ASSLIPGGAGADTQY
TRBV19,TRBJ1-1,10,ASSQGETEAF
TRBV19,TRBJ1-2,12,ASSILTANYGYT
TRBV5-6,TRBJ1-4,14,ASSLVGHGENEKLF